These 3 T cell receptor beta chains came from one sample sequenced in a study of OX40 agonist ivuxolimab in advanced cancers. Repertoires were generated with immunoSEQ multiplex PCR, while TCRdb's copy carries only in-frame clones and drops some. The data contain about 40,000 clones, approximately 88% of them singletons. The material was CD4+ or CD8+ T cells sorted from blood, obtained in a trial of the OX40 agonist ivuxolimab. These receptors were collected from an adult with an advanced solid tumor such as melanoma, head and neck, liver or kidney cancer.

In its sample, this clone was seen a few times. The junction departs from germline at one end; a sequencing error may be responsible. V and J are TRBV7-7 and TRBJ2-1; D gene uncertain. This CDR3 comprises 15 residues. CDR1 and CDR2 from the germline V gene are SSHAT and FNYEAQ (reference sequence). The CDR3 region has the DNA TGTGCTAGCAGCTTAAGCCCAAGCTCCTACAATGAGCAGTTCTTC. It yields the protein CASSLSPSSYNEQFF.

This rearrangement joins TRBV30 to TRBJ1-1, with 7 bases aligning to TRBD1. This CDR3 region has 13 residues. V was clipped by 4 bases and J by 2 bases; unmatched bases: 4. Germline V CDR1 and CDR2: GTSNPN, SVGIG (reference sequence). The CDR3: CAWTGGYNTEAFF. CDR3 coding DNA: TGTGCCTGGACAGGGGGTTATAACACTGAAGCTTTCTTT.

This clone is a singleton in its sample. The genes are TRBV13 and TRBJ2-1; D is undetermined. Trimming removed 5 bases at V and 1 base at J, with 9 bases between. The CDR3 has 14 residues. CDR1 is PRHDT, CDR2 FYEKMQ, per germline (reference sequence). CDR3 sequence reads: CASSLDRSYNEQFF. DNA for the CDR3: TGTGCCAGCAGCCTCGATAGGTCCTACAATGAGCAGTTCTTC. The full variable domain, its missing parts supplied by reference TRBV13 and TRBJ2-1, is AAGVIQSPRHLIKEKRETATLKCYPIPRHDTVYWYQQGPGQDPQFLISFYEKMQSDKGSIPDRFSAQQFSDYHSELNMSSLELGDSALYFCASSLDRSYNEQFFGPGTRLTVL.